The 7 T cell receptor beta chains presented below share a single source sample, sequenced in a study of blood T cells in healthy people across ages. Through a sample-barcoded 5' primer and a J-beta primer mix, a second PCR was run for 7 to 11 cycles. TCRdb reprocessed the 5' RACE reads via MiXCR and lists one record per CDR3 protein. The table records about 930,000 distinct CDR3 sequences, 25% to 30% of them present only once. The data also belong to a second study, concerning T cells of mothers and their children.

Material for sequencing was blood. The receptors come from a woman in her 40s in good health.

This clonotype has at least ten counts. CDR3: CASSLPGAGDETQYF. DNA for the CDR3: TGTGCCAGCAGTCTCCCCGGGGCAGGGGACGAGACCCAGTACTTC. The chain carries TRBV28 and TRBJ2-5, with D possibly matching TRBD1 (6 bases). Germline CDR1 and CDR2: MDHEN and SYDVKM. V lost 5 bases, J lost 5 bases, and 18 bases lay in between. The CDR3 has 15 residues.

The chain links TRBV12-3 or TRBV12-4 to TRBJ2-1; D may match TRBD1 or TRBD2 (6 bases each). CDR3 length: 17 amino acids. V was clipped by 5 bases and J by 0 bases, with 17 bases between them. CDR3: CASSRGERANSYNEQFF. The DNA for the CDR3 is TGTGCCAGCAGTAGGGGGGAAAGGGCAAACTCCTACAATGAGCAGTTCTTC.

Turning to this clonotype: One base away lies a much larger clone, so this may be a sequencing read error. The conserved phenylalanine or tryptophan is not found at the CDR3 terminus, so this likely reflects a read error. The chain employs TRBV29-1 and TRBJ2-5, with a weak D call TRBD2 (5 bases). With 7 bases removed from V and 4 bases from J, the gap between germline ends came to 19 bases. Germline-derived CDR1 and CDR2 are SQVTM and ANQGSEA. This CDR3 comprises 14 residues. The CDR3 loop is CSGSGVPRGETQYC. In DNA, the CDR3 is TGCAGCGGCTCCGGGGTCCCTCGGGGAGAGACCCAGTACTGC.

This clonotype was seen only a few times. The J gene is TRBJ2-1, the V gene TRBV3-1; D ambiguous. Germline V gene sequence: CDR1 LGHDT, CDR2 YNNKEL (reference sequence). The germline V and J ends were trimmed by 4 bases and 6 bases, with 7 bases remaining between them. This CDR3 spans 12 amino acids. CDR3 in amino acids: CASSPYSNEQFF. The CDR3 nucleotides are TGTGCCAGCAGCCCCTATTCCAATGAGCAGTTCTTC.

This sequence joins TRBV30 and TRBJ2-1; D not certain. CDR3 length: 11 residues. Trimming cost V 3 bases and J 15 bases, with 15 bases left between them. CDR1 and CDR2 from the germline V gene are GTSNPN and SVGIG (reference sequence). CDR3 sequence (DNA): TGTGCCTGGAGAGTATCCGGCCAGGCGTTCTTC. This translates into CAWRVSGQAFF.

Remarks on this clonotype: In this CDR3 the conserved last residue, phenylalanine or tryptophan, is missing, so a read error is likely. The V and J genes are TRBV12-3 or TRBV12-4 and TRBJ1-4; 7 bases are shared with TRBD1. This CDR3 contains 15 residues. The V and J ends lost 5 bases and 3 bases, in that order; junction bases with no gene match: 6. In nucleotides, the CDR3 is TGTGCCAGCAGTCCCGGGGGACAGTCTAATGAAAAACTGTTTTTG. Residues: CASSPGGQSNEKLFL.

In this sample, this clonotype turned up a few times. V gene TRBV7-8 combines with J gene TRBJ2-3; D gene ambiguous. Germline CDR1 reads SGHVS; CDR2 reads FQNEAQ. The CDR3 contains 14 residues. Between the trimmed V and J ends, which lost 4 bases and 1 base, there was a span of 9 bases. CDR3 nucleotides: TGTGCCAGCAGCTCACTACTCGGCACAGATACGCAGTATTTT. Protein: CASSSLLGTDTQYF.